These 13 T cell receptor beta chains originate from one sample sequenced in a study of cytomegalovirus exposure and HLA in healthy donors. The PCR contained 60 Vbeta and 13 Jbeta primers. Profiled with immunoSEQ multiplex PCR; TCRdb holds only in-frame clones, not every one. In total, the table holds roughly 57,000 clones. Sequencing was carried out using PBMCs. These receptor sequences come from a woman aged 30 to 39 in good health and CMV-seropositive.

This chain uses TRBV9 with TRBJ2-2, with 7 bases fitting TRBD2. Germline V gene lookup returns CDR1 SGDLS and CDR2 YYNGEE. V gave up 1 base and J gave up 1 base; unmatched junction bases: 4. The CDR3 has 16 amino acids. The CDR3 loop reads CASSVSGGGNTGELFF. CDR3 nucleotides: TGTGCCAGCAGCGTATCGGGGGGAGGGAACACCGGGGAGCTGTTTTTT.

The V gene is TRBV2, the J gene TRBJ2-7, with D possibly matching TRBD2 (7 bases). This CDR3 is 15 amino acids long. The germline V and J ends were trimmed by 3 bases and 3 bases, with 15 bases remaining between them. The V gene's germline CDR1 is SNHLY and CDR2 FYNNEI. The CDR3 loop is CASSEGGLPRYEQYF. The DNA of the CDR3 is TGTGCCAGCAGTGAGGGGGGGCTACCACGCTACGAGCAGTACTTC. The complete variable domain, with remaining parts taken from reference TRBV2 and TRBJ2-7, reads EPEVTQTPSHQVTQMGQEVILRCVPISNHLYFYWYRQILGQKVEFLVSFYNNEISEKSEIFDDQFSVERPDGSNFTLKIRSTKLEDSAMYFCASSEGGLPRYEQYFGPGTRLTVT.

CDR3 residues: CASSTGLEVAEQYF. The CDR3 coding sequence is TGCGCCAGCAGCACTGGACTAGAAGTGGCCGAGCAGTACTTC. V gene TRBV5-1 combines with J gene TRBJ2-7; 7 bases agree with TRBD2. CDR1 and CDR2 from the germline V gene are SGHRS and YFSETQ. The CDR3 totals 14 residues. Unmatched junction bases numbered 10, after V lost 4 bases and J lost 6 bases.

CDR3 sequence (DNA): TGTGCCAGCAGCAGGCTCTTGATGGGGGCCGGACCTTTGATGAACACTGAAGCTTTCTTT. Its protein product is CASSRLLMGAGPLMNTEAFF. This rearrangement joins TRBV27 to TRBJ1-1; maybe TRBD1 (6 bases). The CDR3 spans 20 residues. V was shortened by 6 bases and J by 0 bases, with 29 bases between the two germline ends. CDR1 and CDR2 (germline): MNHEY, SMNVEV (reference sequence).

This sequence joins TRBV10-3 and TRBJ2-7, with TRBD1 as a possible D gene (5 bases). V gave up 11 bases and J gave up 7 bases, with 15 bases separating them. This CDR3 spans 11 amino acids. Germline V lookup: CDR1 ENHRY, CDR2 SYGVKD. CDR3 loop: CARPGLSEQYF. CDR3 coding DNA: TGTGCCCGCCCAGGGTTGAGTGAGCAGTACTTC.

The J gene is TRBJ2-7, the V gene TRBV18; TRBD1 matches at 8 bases. CDR1 KGHSH and CDR2 LQKENI come from the germline V gene. V lost 6 bases and J lost 4; bases outside the gene matches: 11. This CDR3 has 15 residues. The CDR3 DNA follows: TGTGCCAGCTCGTTCGGGCAGGGGGCGGGGTACGAGCAGTACTTC. Its protein is CASSFGQGAGYEQYF.

This sequence joins TRBV6-1 and TRBJ2-2, with D uncertain. The germline V gene has CDR1 MNHNS and CDR2 SASEGT. CDR3 length: 13 residues. Trimming took off 1 base at V and 6 bases at J, with 6 bases between the two ends. The CDR3 DNA reads as TGTGCCAGCAGTGAAGTAGTTGCCGGGGAGCTGTTTTTT. The encoded protein is CASSEVVAGELFF.

The CDR3 sequence is CASSLPGSYEQYF. As DNA, the CDR3 is TGTGCCAGCAGCTTACCCGGTTCCTACGAGCAGTACTTC. The chain couples TRBV7-9 to TRBJ2-7, with no clear D. CDR1 is SEHNR, CDR2 FQNEAQ, per germline (reference sequence). The V end was cut by 2 bases, the J end by 1 base, with 6 bases between. The CDR3 has 13 amino acids.

This chain uses TRBV6-5 with TRBJ1-2; D gene ambiguous. Looked up from germline, CDR1 is MNHEY and CDR2 is SVGAGI. This CDR3 region has 14 residues. The V and J ends lost 6 bases and 0 bases respectively, with 11 bases between them. The CDR3 loop is CASSQTYPNYGYTF. The CDR3 DNA reads TGTGCCAGCAGCCAGACATATCCTAACTATGGCTACACCTTC.

This chain connects TRBV4-1 to TRBJ1-5, with D maybe TRBD1 (6 bases). Trimming removed 0 bases from V and 3 bases from J, with 9 bases in between. This CDR3 comprises 15 residues. CDR1 is MGHRA, CDR2 YSYEKL, per germline. The CDR3 DNA reads TGCGCCAGCAGCCAAGATGGGGACATCAATCAGCCCCAGCATTTT. It is translated as CASSQDGDINQPQHF.

The chain uses TRBV5-6 and TRBJ1-1; D is unresolved. The CDR3 length is 12 residues. V was cut by 0 bases and J by 6 bases, with 6 bases left in between. Germline CDR1 SGHDT, CDR2 YYEEEE. The CDR3 bases are TGTGCCAGCAGCTTGGTTGAGTCTGAAGCTTTCTTT. Its protein product is CASSLVESEAFF.

The chain carries TRBV6-5 and TRBJ1-2; no clear D gene. V was trimmed by 5 bases and J by 7 bases, leaving 11 bases between them. This CDR3 has 12 amino acids. Per germline, CDR1 MNHEY and CDR2 SVGAGI. The CDR3 nucleotides read TGTGCCAGCAGTCTACCCCCCGGTGGCTACACCTTC. Its translation: CASSLPPGGYTF.

The chain employs TRBV4-1 and TRBJ2-7, with D perhaps TRBD1 (6 bases). The CDR3 consists of 19 residues. Germline CDR1 MGHRA, CDR2 YSYEKL. V lost 1 base and J 2 bases, leaving 24 bases between the germline ends. The CDR3 loop reads CASSQVFSGARGLAYEQYF. The DNA for the CDR3 is TGCGCCAGCAGCCAAGTCTTTTCAGGGGCAAGAGGGCTTGCCTACGAGCAGTACTTC.